The rows below give T cell receptor beta chains drawn from one sample of a study of shared clonotypes between healthy human individuals. This table comes from immunoSEQ multiplex PCR, and its TCRdb copy is limited to in-frame clones, with some not included. The profile shows about 690,000 clones, 90% of them singletons. Sequenced input: memory CD8+ T cells from PBMCs. Receptors originate from a man aged 18 to 30 in good health. Some clones in this sample may be carry-over from other donors' samples. Each CDR3 is given with its conserved first and last residue. The D gene is left open where the match is weak. A clone size is listed for some rows: how often the clone was seen (once, few, many), or a class if it is expanded.

d_call | j_call | clone_size | v_call | cdr3_nt | cdr3_aa
NA | TRBJ2-2 | NA | TRBV11-3 | TGTGCCAGCAGCTATGGGGGCGAGAACACCGGGGAGCTGTTTTTT | CASSYGGENTGELFF
TRBD2 | TRBJ2-1 | NA | TRBV27 | TGTGCCAGCAGACTAGGACTAGCGGGATACAATGAGCAGTTCTTC | CASRLGLAGYNEQFF
NA | TRBJ2-3 | NA | TRBV15 | TGTGCCACCAGCAGGTCCGGGTACCCCGGCACAGATACGCAGTATTTT | CATSRSGYPGTDTQYF
NA | TRBJ2-5 | NA | TRBV5-6 | TGTGCCAGCAGCCCGGGACAACAAGAGACCCAGTACTTC | CASSPGQQETQYF
NA | TRBJ2-3 | NA | TRBV29-1 | TGCAGCGCCAGAGGTCCAGGGAGTACAGATACGCAGTATTTT | CSARGPGSTDTQYF
NA | TRBJ2-1 | NA | TRBV27 | TGTGCCAGCAGTTTATGGACACCATACAATGAGCAGTTCTTC | CASSLWTPYNEQFF
NA | TRBJ2-3 | NA | TRBV7-6 | TGTGCCAGCAGCTCTCCGACGGAGAGGACAGATACGCAGTATTTT | CASSSPTERTDTQYF
TRBD1 | TRBJ1-5 | NA | TRBV7-2 | TGTGCCAGCAGCTTAGTGGGACAGGGGCCCGATCAGCCCCAGCATTTT | CASSLVGQGPDQPQHF
TRBD2 | TRBJ2-7 | NA | TRBV27 | TGTGCCAGCAGTTTACTACCGGGACTAGCATCTGGCGAGCAGTACTTC | CASSLLPGLASGEQYF
TRBD2 | TRBJ2-1 | NA | TRBV27 | TGTGCCAGCAGTTTAGGAGCGGGAGTGGGGGTAACAGATGAGCAGTTCTTC | CASSLGAGVGVTDEQFF
TRBD2 | TRBJ2-7 | few | TRBV4-3 | TGCGCCAGCAGCCAGGCCGGGACTACCTACGAGCAGTACTTC | CASSQAGTTYEQYF
TRBD2 | TRBJ2-1 | NA | TRBV5-1 | TGCGCCAGCAGCCCGCCGGGACTATCTAAGGACAATGAGCAGTTCTTC | CASSPPGLSKDNEQFF
NA | TRBJ2-7 | NA | TRBV15 | TGTGCCACCAGCAGCGGGACACCCTCCTACGAGCAGTACTTC | CATSSGTPSYEQYF
TRBD2 | TRBJ2-7 | NA | TRBV14 | TGTGCCAGCAGCCCGAACCTCGTAGCGGGGGTGAATTACGAGCAGTACTTC | CASSPNLVAGVNYEQYF